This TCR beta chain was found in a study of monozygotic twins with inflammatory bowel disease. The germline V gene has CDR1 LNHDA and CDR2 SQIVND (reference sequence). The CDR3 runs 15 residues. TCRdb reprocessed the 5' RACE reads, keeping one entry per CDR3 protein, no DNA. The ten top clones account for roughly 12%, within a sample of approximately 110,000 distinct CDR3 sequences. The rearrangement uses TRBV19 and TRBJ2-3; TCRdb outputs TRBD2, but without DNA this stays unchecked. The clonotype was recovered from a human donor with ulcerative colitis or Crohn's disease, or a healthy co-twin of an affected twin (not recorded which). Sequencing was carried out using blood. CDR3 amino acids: CASSIVGGSTDTQYF.